The T cell receptor beta chain described here comes from a study of cytomegalovirus exposure and HLA in healthy donors. General study points: Analyzed later, association rates of TCRs varied across HLA loci, with DRB1 most and HLA-C fewest. The authors considered a cluster of highly shared sequence variants likely to be a sequencing artifact. Analysis was performed later, and it showed HLA-associated TCR beta chains to be more clonally expanded than equally common others. Later analysis suggested links between common viral pathogens and several top significant clusters.

Points on this clone: What it binds is not known.

The CDR3 has 13 residues. Between the trimmed V and J ends, which lost 4 bases and 6 bases, there was a span of 7 bases. In germline, CDR1 is SGHDN, CDR2 FVKESK. Amplification used 60 Vbeta primers and 13 Jbeta primers. Using immunoSEQ multiplex PCR, the repertoire was profiled, and TCRdb retains in-frame clones only, with some absent. The sample lists 100,000 to 150,000 clones; roughly 82% were seen once. This sequence originates from a woman aged 60-70 years in good health and CMV-seropositive. The chain carries TRBV14 and TRBJ1-6; D unclear. Input material: PBMCs. The CDR3 bases are TGTGCCAGCAGCCCACTAAGTAATTCACCCCTCCACTTT. It yields the protein CASSPLSNSPLHF.